This TCR beta chain was retrieved from a study of blood T cell repertoires in COVID-19 (dated by TCRdb to 2018 to 2021). For the study in its entirety: The collaborator samples originated in the United States, Italy and Spain and spanned the acute and convalescent phases of COVID-19. The prospective study material was composed of cDNA or gDNA derived from T cells, B-cell-depleted T cells, or PBMCs. Samples came from the ongoing ImmuneRACE study (first 160 participants) plus 1,254 subjects from 6 global collaborators. Where available, HLA class I and class II types were taken from metadata supplied by the sample provider and were not determined by assay-based typing. Deeply sampled blood TCRbeta repertoires from subjects exposed to, actively infected with, or recovered from COVID-19 were included in the dataset. The sample metadata nearly always contained a de-identified subject ID, COVID-19 status, age in years and sex. The repertoires were released in a freely available public database meant as a resource for research on the immune response to SARS-CoV-2.

CDR1 and CDR2, per the germline V gene (reference sequence), are SGHKS and YYEKEE. The CDR3 holds 15 amino acids from the cysteine to the phenylalanine. The DNA shown is the 45-base CDR3, in frame from base 1. The junction shows trimming of 4 bases on V and 4 bases on J, plus 17 bases between the germline ends. The immunoSEQ Assay, a bias-controlled multiplex PCR, was used to amplify TCRbeta CDR3 regions from genomic DNA. The source study handled its data this way. The number of nucleated cells in each sample was estimated by amplification of reference gene primers within the assay. To quantify the absolute abundance of each unique TCRbeta CDR3 rearrangement, sequence reads were collapsed and filtered. For each sample, productive Simpson clonality was calculated as the square root of Simpson's diversity index across productive rearrangements. The table comes from immuneACCESS by way of TCRdb, which keeps in-frame sequences with V and J called. Part of the clones is missing from these tables; in studies checked, under half for an unresolved V gene and the rest for unknown reasons. V and J calls plus clone size are reproduced from that table; the DNA served to infer D and trimming. For this sample there are fewer than 250,000 clones; roughly four fifths appear just once. The biggest ten clones account for approximately 4.5% of the sample.

In its sample, this clone was seen once. Which antigen it targets is not known. Per-base quality was not reported, and no clone a single base away is much larger than it. The collaborating institutions used their own protocols to collect whole blood in K2EDTA tubes. Collaborator samples were shipped for TCRbeta analysis as frozen whole blood, isolated PBMCs, or DNA extracted from either sample type. The paper as a whole reports these results and caveats: How much clinical and demographic metadata was included differed by source and by participant, and the metadata was provided uncurated.

The material sequenced was peripheral blood. Recombination linked TRBV5-5 to TRBJ1-2, with no D gene named confidently. This sequence was found in a woman aged 65 to 85 with acute or convalescent COVID-19. The CDR3 sequence is CASSITQPLTYGYTF. The bases are TGTGCCAGCAGCATCACACAGCCCCTAACCTATGGCTACACCTTC.